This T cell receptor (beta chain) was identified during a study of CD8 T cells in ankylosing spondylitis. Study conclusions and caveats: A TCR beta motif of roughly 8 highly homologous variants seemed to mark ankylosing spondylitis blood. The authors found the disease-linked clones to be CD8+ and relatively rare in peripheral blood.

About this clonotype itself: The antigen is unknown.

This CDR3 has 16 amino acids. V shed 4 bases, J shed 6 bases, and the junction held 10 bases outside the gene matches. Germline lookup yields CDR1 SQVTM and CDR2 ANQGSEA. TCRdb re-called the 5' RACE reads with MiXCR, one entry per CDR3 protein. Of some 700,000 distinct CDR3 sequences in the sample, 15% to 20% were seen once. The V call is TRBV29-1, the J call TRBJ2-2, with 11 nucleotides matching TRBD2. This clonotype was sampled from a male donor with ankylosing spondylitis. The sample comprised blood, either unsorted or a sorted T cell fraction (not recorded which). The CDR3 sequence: CSVGGSGGASAGELFF. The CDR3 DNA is TGCAGCGTTGGGGGTAGCGGGGGGGCTTCAGCCGGGGAGCTGTTTTTT.